This T cell receptor beta chain was profiled in a study of CD8 T cells in Susac syndrome (dated by TCRdb to about 2019). As for the study more broadly: Repertoire sequencing was used to test whether CD8+ T cell activation and differentiation in Susac syndrome was antigen driven. Clonality of the CD8+ T cell repertoire was compared between around 13 healthy donors, around 14 Susac syndrome patients and fewer than 16 multiple sclerosis patients.

RNA was extracted using the RNeasy kit, and roughly 0.5 to 1 ug of the RNA was reverse transcribed with random hexamers. TCR beta CDR3 regions were amplified with the immunoSEQ multiplex PCR assay covering 54 Vbeta and 13 Jbeta segments. To correct PCR amplification bias, a synthetic template baseline was used for both primer optimization and computational correction. As for how the authors treated the data: Reads were assigned to V, D and J genes according to IMGT and analyzed in immunoSEQ Analyzer, with only productive sequences retained. To calculate clonality, Shannon entropy was normalized by log2 of the number of productive unique sequences and then subtracted from one. Public and private clones were assessed among the 100 most prevalent clones of each patient and control. Clones were defined as Susac-specific when absent from the healthy and MS cohorts, from approximately 1,100 published viral clones and from other ImmuneACCESS disease sequences. The public reads were reprocessed in TCRdb via fastp at Q25 and MiXCR, keeping in-frame beta chains. Rows are unified per CDR3 protein, each entry keeping the most common DNA and genes. For this entry, the V and J calls and clone size follow TCRdb and not the study's own pipeline. The sample table lists some 150,000 distinct CDR3 sequences, about 94% of them with a count of one. The ten largest clones take up 0.21% of the sample.

CDR1 SNHLY and CDR2 FYNNEI are derived from the germline V gene. V and J are truncated by 8 bases and 4 bases respectively, leaving an intervening sequence of 14 bases. Inclusive of the bounding cysteine and phenylalanine, the CDR3 is 13 residues long. The sequence is cut down to CDR3 DNA, 39 bases in frame from base 1. Findings and caveats that apply to the study as a whole: The study acknowledged that relatively few individuals were included in the TCR sequencing and HLA analysis.

Turning to this clonotype: The specificity of this receptor is unknown. It has no much larger one-base neighbor in the sample; base qualities were not kept.

Peripheral blood CD8+ and CD4+ T cells from healthy donors, Susac syndrome patients and multiple sclerosis patients were profiled using high-throughput TCR beta sequencing. The multiple sclerosis controls were treatment-naive patients who had stable or active relapsing-remitting disease and met the revised McDonald criteria. Bulk CD8+ and CD4+ T cells were purified magnetically by negative isolation, whereas CD8+ TEMRA cells were enriched by FACS. Blood was collected in EDTA tubes and processed within 24 hours, with PBMCs isolated through density gradient centrifugation. PBMCs destined for TCR sequencing were cryopreserved in liquid nitrogen and later thawed in a 37 °C water bath. A purity of at least 90% was achieved for sorted or isolated CD4+, CD8+ and CD8+ TEMRA cells.

This chain joins TRBV2 to TRBJ1-1, with TRBD1 tentatively as D gene (6 bases match). The sequencing input was CD8+ T cells from PBMCs. This receptor was taken from a human donor with multiple sclerosis. The bases read TGTGCCAGCCCGGGGGGCAGGGCCACTGAAGCTTTCTTT. Its translation reads: CASPGGRATEAFF.